The 18 T cell receptor beta chains presented below share a single source sample, sequenced in a study of T cell clonotyping in hematopoietic cell transplantation. The assay was immunoSEQ multiplex PCR, and TCRdb's table has in-frame clones only and misses some. The table lists 9,000 to 15,000 clones, about half of them singletons. Sequencing was done on a sample of peripheral blood mononuclear cells. Source of these receptors: a man aged 45-65 years in good health. Some clones in this sample may be carry-over from other donors' samples.

V is TRBV29-1 and J is TRBJ1-5; TRBD1 matches at 12 bases. V lost 6 bases and J lost 10; bases outside the gene matches: 7. From germline, CDR1 is SQVTM and CDR2 ANQGSEA. The CDR3 loop spans 13 amino acids. The chain's CDR3 is CSVTGTGGTPQHF. The DNA of the CDR3 is TGCAGCGTGACCGGGACAGGGGGCACTCCCCAGCATTTT.

The chain uses TRBV6-6 and TRBJ2-7; D is uncertain. The CDR3 contains 13 residues. Germline lookup yields CDR1 MNHNY and CDR2 SVGAGI (reference sequence). Trimming removed 4 bases from V and 2 bases from J, with 9 bases in between. CDR3 amino acids: CASSLQNPYEQYF. The CDR3 DNA sequence: TGTGCCAGCAGTTTACAGAATCCCTACGAGCAGTACTTC.

V is TRBV20-1 and J is TRBJ2-7, with D hard to call. Germline lookup yields CDR1 DFQATT and CDR2 SNEGSKA (reference sequence). This CDR3 spans 11 amino acids. V was cut by 5 bases and J by 3 bases, with 8 bases left in between. The CDR3 bases are TGCAGTGCTCGGATGGGCTACGAGCAGTACTTC. It is translated as CSARMGYEQYF.

The chain joins TRBV5-6 to TRBJ2-7; no firm D call. Trimming cost V 4 bases and J 3 bases, with 8 bases left between them. The germline V gene encodes CDR1 SGHDT and CDR2 YYEEEE. This CDR3 has 12 residues. Written as DNA, the CDR3 is TGTGCCAGCAGCCTCAAGGGCTACGAGCAGTACTTC. Its protein is CASSLKGYEQYF.

The chain couples TRBV30 to TRBJ2-2; D unclear. Trimming left V 4 bases short and J 0 bases short, with 12 bases between. Germline V gives CDR1 GTSNPN, CDR2 SVGIG (reference sequence). The CDR3 consists of 15 residues. The CDR3, as DNA: TGTGCCTGGACCCCGTGGATTCCGAACACCGGGGAGCTGTTTTTT. Protein: CAWTPWIPNTGELFF.

The chain combines TRBV9 with TRBJ2-5; the match to TRBD2 covers 11 bases. The V gene end was trimmed by 0 bases and the J gene end by 5 bases; junction bases not matched to a gene: 6. The CDR3 contains 16 residues. The germline CDR1 and CDR2 sequences are SGDLS and YYNGEE. CDR3 DNA sequence: TGTGCCAGCAGCGTAGACTCTAGCGGGGGGTTTGAGACCCAGTACTTC. It specifies CASSVDSSGGFETQYF.

The table lists this clone with a count of one. The rearrangement joins TRBV5-4 to TRBJ2-7, with D perhaps TRBD1 (6 bases). Trimming removed 3 bases at V and 7 bases at J, with 11 bases between. Germline loops: CDR1 SGHNT, CDR2 YYREEE (reference sequence). The CDR3 loop spans 12 amino acids. This CDR3 reads CASSWGLREQYF. The CDR3 coding sequence is TGTGCCAGCAGCTGGGGGCTGAGGGAGCAGTACTTC.

This clone was seen just once. The chain carries TRBV27 and TRBJ2-7, with TRBD1 as a possible D gene (5 bases). V was cut by 3 bases and J by 7 bases, with 13 bases left in between. Looked up from germline, CDR1 is MNHEY and CDR2 is SMNVEV (reference sequence). The CDR3 runs to 13 residues. The CDR3 DNA reads as TGTGCCAGCAGTTTCGATCCCCAGGGTGAGCAGTACTTC. Translated: CASSFDPQGEQYF.

This chain uses TRBV27 with TRBJ2-7; D gene uncertain. This CDR3 spans 13 amino acids. Trimming took 2 bases from V and 9 from J, leaving 14 bases between them. Germline CDR1 and CDR2: MNHEY and SMNVEV (reference sequence). CDR3 in amino acids: CASSLTLGPGQYF. CDR3 DNA: TGTGCCAGCAGTTTAACCTTAGGGCCTGGGCAGTACTTC.

V gene TRBV7-2 combines with J gene TRBJ1-2; 8 bases agree with TRBD1. CDR3 length: 15 residues. V was pared by 4 bases and J by 7 bases, with 11 bases of the junction left unmatched. The germline V gene has CDR1 SGHTA and CDR2 FQGNSA. CDR3 bases: TGTGCCAGCAGCTCTGCAGACGACAGGGGTAGTGGCTACACCTTC. Translating gives CASSSADDRGSGYTF.

The rearrangement links TRBV6-6 to TRBJ2-7, with D unclear. Per germline, CDR1 MNHNY and CDR2 SVGAGI (reference sequence). The length of the CDR3 is 12 residues. V gave up 5 bases and J gave up 0 bases, with 5 bases separating them. As DNA, the CDR3 is TGTGCCAGCAGTCAACTCTCCTACGAGCAGTACTTC. This codes for CASSQLSYEQYF.

This clone was seen only a few times. In DNA, the CDR3 is TGTGCCAGCAGTGAACTCGGGAATTCACCCCTCCACTTT. Translated, it gives CASSELGNSPLHF. The chain has TRBV25-1 and TRBJ1-6; the D is unclear. Trimming shortened V by 2 bases and J by 7 bases, and 6 bases separated the two germline ends. Per the germline V gene, CDR1 is MGHDK and CDR2 is SYGVNS. The CDR3 consists of 13 residues.

This clone was detected a few times. The chain is built from TRBV5-6 and TRBJ1-4, with D perhaps TRBD1 (5 bases). This CDR3 has 14 amino acids. Per the germline V gene, CDR1 is SGHDT and CDR2 is YYEEEE. The V end was cut by 1 base, the J end by 8 bases, with 12 bases between. The CDR3: CASSLSGPREKLFF. The CDR3 DNA follows: TGTGCCAGCAGCTTGTCGGGACCGAGAGAAAAACTGTTTTTT.

The V and J genes are TRBV27 and TRBJ1-4, with TRBD1 matching over 9 bases. The CDR3 contains 14 residues. Germline assignment: CDR1 MNHEY and CDR2 SMNVEV (reference sequence). J gave up 7 bases and V 6 bases, and 6 bases lay outside the gene matches. This CDR3 is CASRTTGGGEKLFF. The CDR3, as DNA: TGTGCCAGCAGAACGACAGGGGGGGGTGAAAAACTGTTTTTT. Looking up the rest from reference TRBV27 and TRBJ1-4 gives the full variable domain: EAQVTQNPRYLITVTGKKLTVTCSQNMNHEYMSWYRQDPGLGLRQIYYSMNVEVTDKGDVPEGYKVSRKEKRNFPLILESPSPNQTSLYFCASRTTGGGEKLFFGSGTQLSVL.

The V call is TRBV5-1, the J call TRBJ2-5; D may correspond to TRBD1 or TRBD2 (5 bases each). The CDR3 loop spans 14 amino acids. V shed 7 bases and J shed 4 bases, with 17 bases lying between them. Germline values: CDR1 SGHRS, CDR2 YFSETQ. CDR3 in amino acids: CASQFGGRGETQYF. DNA of the CDR3: TGCGCCAGCCAATTTGGGGGAAGGGGAGAGACCCAGTACTTC.

V and J are TRBV30 and TRBJ2-7; D may be TRBD1 (6 bases). The CDR3 sequence is 12 residues long. The V gene lost 3 bases and the J gene lost 2 bases, with 8 bases spanning the gap. Germline lookup yields CDR1 GTSNPN and CDR2 SVGIG (reference sequence). In nucleotides, the CDR3 is TGTGCCTGGAGGGGACAAACCTACGAGCAGTACTTC. The encoded protein is CAWRGQTYEQYF.

This clone was counted only a few times. This sequence joins TRBV6-6 and TRBJ1-1; D remains unclear. Germline V lookup: CDR1 MNHNY, CDR2 SVGAGI (reference sequence). The CDR3 runs to 13 residues. V lost 0 bases and J lost 2, with 4 bases in between. This CDR3 reads CASSYSENTEAFF. CDR3 in DNA: TGTGCCAGCAGTTACTCGGAAAACACTGAAGCTTTCTTT.

This chain connects TRBV9 to TRBJ2-3; perhaps TRBD2 as D (6 bases). Trimming pared 5 bases from V and 2 bases from J, leaving 12 bases between. CDR3 length equals 14 residues. Germline loops: CDR1 SGDLS, CDR2 YYNGEE. For the CDR3, the DNA is TGTGCCAGCAGTCGGGCGGGGTCCACAGATACGCAGTATTTT. Protein: CASSRAGSTDTQYF.